This TCR beta chain is from a study of radiotherapy plus CTLA-4 blockade in lung cancer. Turning to the study itself: The study recorded objective responses in roughly 20% of patients and disease control in 31%.

This clone has a handful of counts. Its target is unknown. Profiling relied on immunoSEQ multiplex PCR, and the TCRdb table lists in-frame clones only, not all of them. The sample includes about 59,000 clones, approximately 68% seen only once; the top ten take 6.5% to 9.5%. Trimming took 0 bases from V and 8 from J, leaving 14 bases between them. The CDR3 extends over 14 amino acids. The germline V gene encodes CDR1 SGDLS and CDR2 YYNGEE. Chemo-refractory metastatic non-small-cell lung cancer patients were treated with focal radiation plus CTLA-4 blockade with ipilimumab. Study-wide points: Researchers report tumor-derived TCR clones expanding in blood after radiotherapy plus ipilimumab. With interferon-beta, early dynamics of blood T cell clones were reported to best predict response.

The sequenced sample was peripheral blood, obtained from a patient treated with radiotherapy plus ipilimumab. The V and J genes are TRBV9 and TRBJ1-1; D is possibly TRBD1 (6 bases). This receptor was taken from a human donor with non-small cell lung cancer whose response to radiotherapy plus ipilimumab could not be evaluated. The CDR3 spells CASSVDQGIREAFF. The CDR3 DNA is TGTGCCAGCAGCGTAGATCAGGGGATCCGGGAAGCTTTCTTT.